The 11 T cell receptor beta chains presented below share a single source sample, sequenced in a study of shared clonotypes between healthy human individuals. This table comes from immunoSEQ multiplex PCR, and its TCRdb copy is limited to in-frame clones, with some not included. The table records under 1,100,000 clones, about 84% of them present only once. The sequenced sample consisted of memory CD4+ T cells from PBMCs. Regarding subset: CD45RA-negative fraction. Every receptor here comes from a man aged 18 to 35 in good health. Some clones in this sample may be carry-over from other donors' samples.

As to this clone: One base separates it from a far larger clone, so it is likely a read error. Different DNA sequences within this sample yield the same CDR3. The chain is built from TRBV29-1 and TRBJ1-1; no clear D. This CDR3 has 12 amino acids. The germline V gene has CDR1 SQVTM and CDR2 ANQGSEA. CDR3 in amino acids: CSVSTDYTEAFF. In nucleotides, the CDR3 is TGCAGCGTTTCGACGGATTACACCGAAGCTTTCTTT. The full variable domain, rest sourced from reference TRBV29-1 and TRBJ1-1, is SAVISQKPSRDICQRGTSLTIQCQVDSQVTMMFWYRQQPGQSLTLIATANQGSEATYESGFVIDKFPISRPNLTFSTLTVSNMSPEDSSIYLCSVSTDYTEAFFGQGTRLTVV.

CDR3 region: CASSLKHGFLNTGELFF. CDR3 nucleotides: TGTGCCAGCAGTCTGAAACACGGGTTCCTCAACACCGGGGAGCTGTTTTTT. The chain joins TRBV28 to TRBJ2-2; D unresolved. The V end was cut by 5 bases, the J end by 2 bases, with 18 bases between. Germline CDR1 is MDHEN and CDR2 is SYDVKM. The CDR3 is 17 amino acids.

This clone appeared a few times. The genes are TRBV10-3 and TRBJ1-1; TRBD1 matches at 11 bases. CDR3 length: 15 amino acids. From germline, CDR1 is ENHRY and CDR2 SYGVKD. Trimming cost V 4 bases and J 1 base; bases outside gene matches: 2. The CDR3 is CAISGTGGENTEAFF. The CDR3 DNA reads TGTGCCATCAGTGGGACAGGGGGCGAGAACACTGAAGCTTTCTTT.

This rearrangement joins TRBV27 to TRBJ1-2; possibly TRBD1 for D (5 bases). Trimming took off 3 bases at V and 8 bases at J, with 7 bases between the two ends. The CDR3 covers 11 residues. Germline V lookup: CDR1 MNHEY, CDR2 SMNVEV (reference sequence). The CDR3 DNA reads as TGTGCCAGCAGTTTTCGACAGGGCTACACCTTC. The encoded protein is CASSFRQGYTF.

The J gene is TRBJ2-3, the V gene TRBV27; a weak D match, TRBD2 (5 bases). Trimming left V 5 bases short and J 1 base short, with 13 bases between. The CDR3 covers 15 residues. The germline V gene encodes CDR1 MNHEY and CDR2 SMNVEV (reference sequence). CDR3 coding DNA: TGTGCCAGCAGTAAGGGAGAGGCGCGCACAGATACGCAGTATTTT. Translated: CASSKGEARTDTQYF.

This clone has only one observation. The V gene is TRBV5-8, the J gene TRBJ2-6; D unresolved. The germline V gene has CDR1 SGHTS and CDR2 YDEGEE. Deletions cut 0 bases from V and 2 bases from J, with 6 bases between. The CDR3 is 15 residues long. CDR3 sequence (DNA): TGTGCCAGCAGCTTGGATATTCCTGGGGCCAACGTCCTGACTTTC. Translated, it gives CASSLDIPGANVLTF. The full variable domain, its missing parts supplied by reference TRBV5-8 and TRBJ2-6, is EAGVTQSPTHLIKTRGQQATLRCSPISGHTSVYWYQQALGLGLQFLLWYDEGEERNRGNFPPRFSGRQFPNYSSELNVNALELEDSALYLCASSLDIPGANVLTFGAGSRLTVL.

The chain couples TRBV29-1 to TRBJ2-7; D perhaps matches TRBD2 (5 bases). CDR1 SQVTM and CDR2 ANQGSEA come from the germline V gene. The V and J ends lost 4 bases and 2 bases respectively, with 15 bases between them. This CDR3 comprises 14 residues. This chain's CDR3 is CSVGEASGTYEQYF. Here the CDR3 DNA reads TGCAGCGTTGGTGAAGCCAGCGGAACCTACGAGCAGTACTTC.

The chain uses TRBV5-4 and TRBJ2-5, with D perhaps TRBD1 (5 bases). Trimming took 4 bases from V and 7 from J, leaving 14 bases between them. CDR3 length: 13 amino acids. The germline CDR1 and CDR2 sequences are SGHNT and YYREEE (reference sequence). CDR3: CASSPRADGTQYF. The DNA for the CDR3 is TGTGCCAGCAGCCCCAGGGCAGATGGGACCCAGTACTTC. The complete variable domain, with remaining parts taken from reference TRBV5-4 and TRBJ2-5, reads ETGVTQSPTHLIKTRGQQVTLRCSSQSGHNTVSWYQQALGQGPQFIFQYYREEENGRGNFPPRFSGLQFPNYSSELNVNALELDDSALYLCASSPRADGTQYFGPGTRLLVL.

On this clone itself: The junction differs from germline at one of its ends, possibly a read error. This chain connects TRBV6-5 to TRBJ1-2, with 9 bases lining up with TRBD1. The CDR3 is 15 amino acids. CDR1 and CDR2 (germline): MNHEY, SVGAGI. The CDR3 coding sequence is TGTGCCAGCAGTGACTCCGGGACAGGGCTCTATGGCTACACCTTC. As protein: CASSDSGTGLYGYTF.

The chain carries TRBV30 and TRBJ1-5; 7 nucleotides match TRBD1. CDR3 size: 13 residues. In germline, CDR1 is GTSNPN, CDR2 SVGIG (reference sequence). The V and J ends lost 7 bases and 5 bases, in that order; junction bases with no gene match: 8. The CDR3 DNA follows: TGTGCCTTTTCCAGTCAGGGGGATCAGCCCCAGCATTTT. It translates to CAFSSQGDQPQHF.

The chain employs TRBV5-1 and TRBJ1-1; 8 bases are shared with TRBD1. The V gene's germline CDR1 is SGHRS and CDR2 YFSETQ. V lost 4 bases, J lost 1 base, and 15 bases stayed unmatched. The CDR3 loop spans 18 amino acids. The CDR3 protein is CASSPGQAIAVRNTEAFF. The CDR3 DNA sequence: TGCGCCAGCAGCCCGGGACAGGCCATAGCTGTGAGGAACACTGAAGCTTTCTTT.